The present T cell receptor (beta chain) was sequenced within a study of CD8+CD57+ T cells in acquired aplastic anemia. Study summary: When averaged, DNA from sorted CD4+ and CD8+ cells came to 2.5 to 4 ug.

Selection for sequencing was limited to patients who had shown CD8+CD57+ cell expansion by flow cytometry. In all patients, the disease was severe acquired aplastic anemia. This clonotype was counted only a few times. Antigen specificity is unknown. General study findings and limits: Patients shared approximately 30 CD8+ CDR3 sequences with controls. Significance was not reached for CD8+ Simpson's diversity between patients and controls.

Genomic DNA templated the TCR beta VDJ and CDR3 profiling. TCRdb redid the calling of the reads with MiXCR, one entry per CDR3 protein. Altogether 250,000 or so distinct CDR3 sequences are present, 45% to 50% being singletons, with the ten largest covering 7.8%. The sample consisted of sorted CD4+, CD8+, or CD8+CD57+ T cells (not recorded which) from PBMCs. This sequence was found in a human donor with aplastic anemia.

The CDR3 spells CASSVGGRGGGTGELFF. CDR3 nucleotides: TGTGCCAGCAGCGTAGGTGGACGGGGGGGCGGCACCGGGGAGCTGTTTTTT. J is TRBJ2-2 and V is TRBV9, with TRBD2 identical over 8 bases. Germline V gene data show CDR1 as SGDLS and CDR2 as YYNGEE. Trimming took 0 bases from V and 4 from J; bases not matched to a gene: 8. The CDR3 totals 17 residues.